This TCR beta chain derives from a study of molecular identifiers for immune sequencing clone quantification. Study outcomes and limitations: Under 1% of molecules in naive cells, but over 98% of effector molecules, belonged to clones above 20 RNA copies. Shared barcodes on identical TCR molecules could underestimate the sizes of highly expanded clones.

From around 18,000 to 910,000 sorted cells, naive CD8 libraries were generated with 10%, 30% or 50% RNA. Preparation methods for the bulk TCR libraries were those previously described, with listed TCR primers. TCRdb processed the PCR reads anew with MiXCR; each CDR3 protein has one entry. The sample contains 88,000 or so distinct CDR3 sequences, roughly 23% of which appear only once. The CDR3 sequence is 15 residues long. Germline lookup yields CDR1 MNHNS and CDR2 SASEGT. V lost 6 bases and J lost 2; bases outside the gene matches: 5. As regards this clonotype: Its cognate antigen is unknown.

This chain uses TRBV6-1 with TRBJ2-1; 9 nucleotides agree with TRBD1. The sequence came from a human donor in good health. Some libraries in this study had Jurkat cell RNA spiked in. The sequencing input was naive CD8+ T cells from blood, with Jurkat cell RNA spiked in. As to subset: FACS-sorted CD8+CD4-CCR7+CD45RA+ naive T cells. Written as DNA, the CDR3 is TGTGCCAGCAGCCCCACAGGGGGCGCCTACAATGAGCAGTTCTTC. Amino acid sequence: CASSPTGGAYNEQFF.